Below, one TCR beta chain is given with its context. In this sample, this clone turned up once. The antigen it binds to is not known. No quality values exist for individual bases; no much larger clone is one base distant. The germline V gene (reference sequence) provides CDR1 SGHKS and CDR2 YYEKEE. CDR3 length: 16 amino acids, cysteine to phenylalanine. Just CDR3 DNA is preserved here, 48 bases in frame from base 1. Trimming at the junction amounts to 4 bases on V and 4 bases on J, and the germline ends lie 18 bases apart. Library prep was done by the immunoSEQ multiplex PCR assay. For the multiplex PCR, a mixture combining 60 forward primers for TCR Vbeta segments and 13 reverse primers for TCR Jbeta segments was used. The CDR3 region of rearranged TCR beta genes was amplified from genomic DNA with a multiplex PCR assay. The amplified TCR beta libraries were sequenced on the Illumina HiSeq System as 87-base-pair reads. In the paper's pipeline: A later analysis tallied tens of millions of unique TCR beta chains across the 640 or so repertoires, and about 10 million of those chains were shared by two or more donors. Raw reads were error-corrected and collapsed into unique sequences with a nearest-neighbor algorithm that merged closely related sequences to remove PCR and sequencing errors. V, D and J gene segments were assigned by aligning CDR3 sequences to IMGT reference sequences. For a sequence to be retained, at least a six-nucleotide match to both a V gene segment and a J gene segment was required. A rearrangement was called productive if the CDR3 had no stop codons and remained in frame with V and J, and every other rearrangement was called non-productive. CDR3 was defined according to IMGT convention as the region running from the second conserved V-encoded cysteine to the conserved J-encoded phenylalanine. The earlier analysis of about 500 of the donors excluded sequences that lacked an unambiguous match to a single V gene segment. An earlier analysis of some 610 of the donors called V segments functional above 56.7% productive rearrangements and segregating when the between-donor standard deviation exceeded 5%. A statistical classification framework was built for diagnosing cytomegalovirus status from the catalog of TCR beta chain sequences. A later analysis assigned V and J genes by comparing TCR nucleotide sequences with IMGT/GENE-DB human TR gene sequences. Using the TCRdist pipeline, a later analysis assigned CDR3 sequences along with most-parsimonious VDJ recombination scenarios. In a later analysis, each TCR beta chain was defined by its CDR3 amino acid sequence together with its V-gene family, and reads without a unique V-gene family were excluded. A later analysis removed 500 to 650 highly shared, low-generation-probability nucleotide sequences to deal with suspected cross-contamination and a sequencing artifact. In a later analysis, a clonal expansion index for each public chain was calculated from normalized within-repertoire ranks of inferred template counts. In a later analysis, generation probabilities were computed with a VDJ recombination model fitted to out-of-frame rearrangements, and the resulting probabilities were checked against IGoR. In a later analysis, hypergeometric tests were used to score TCR-TCR, TCR-HLA and TCR-CMV co-occurrence, with a repertoire-size bias correction applied to TCR pairs. False discovery rates were estimated in a later analysis by permuting HLA or CMV assignments 20 times. In a later analysis, co-occurring TCRs were grouped with DBSCAN, and TCRdist sequence similarity was added when clustering was performed within HLA-allele-positive subsets. Repertoires with fewer than 30,000 or more than 120,000 public chains were left out of co-occurrence clustering, as were five repertoires with anomalous nucleotide sharing. The table was pulled from immuneACCESS by TCRdb, which kept in-frame rearrangements only. Such tables lose some clones; where checked, under half of the loss comes from unresolved V genes, and the rest has no known cause. The DNA gave D and trimming, while V, J and clone size come from that table. The sample table contains roughly 100,000 clones; only one count was recorded for about 70% of them. The ten largest clones take up over 2.5% of the sample.

These data belong to a study of cytomegalovirus exposure and HLA in healthy donors listed by TCRdb under 2017. At the level of the whole study: According to an earlier analysis of 587 of the donors, 150 million to 200 million T cells yielded 95 million to 140 million unique TCR beta sequences and less than 300 Gb of sequence data. An early release covering roughly 640 HLA-typed donors comprised about 300 gigabases of sequencing data and tens of millions of unique TCR sequences. Of the 300 to 500 genotyped donors, 75% to 85% were placed in the genetic ancestry cluster associated with self-reported Caucasian donors. The study aimed to test whether signatures of past pathogen exposure could be identified by cataloging public T cell receptors. The study profiled the T cell repertoires of about 720 subjects by immunosequencing and related them to cytomegalovirus serostatus. Along with the roughly 710-subject first cohort, a separate validation cohort of over a hundred different subjects was used. To predict cytomegalovirus infection status, the study brought together high-throughput TCR immunosequencing, statistical association of individual TCRs with disease status, and machine learning. A later analysis re-analyzed previously published TCR beta repertoires from 550 to 700 donors and added high-resolution HLA genotyping to study TCR occurrence patterns. Rather than using new phenotypic data, the later analysis identified candidate immune exposures from TCR beta sequences and from how often those sequences occurred across donors. An earlier analysis of approximately 630 of the donors applied high-throughput TCR beta sequencing to assess whether each TCR beta V gene segment acted as functional or pseudogenic. Donor age, sex, ethnicity and CMV serostatus were compiled alongside the repertoire data. A later genetic analysis used genome-wide SNP genotypes for about three fifths of the 666 donors, treating that subset as a discovery cohort. All discovery cohort repertoires had been generated using a single sequencing platform. HLA typing included class I and class II loci at four-digit resolution. The number of typed donors differed by locus: about 629-630 for A, B, C, DRB1 and DQB1; some 540 for DQA1; approximately 600 for DPA1; and roughly 450 for DPB1. Several DR-DQ haplotypes were handled as single units for association and clustering because linkage in the cohort was strong. Among around 400 genotyped donors of the cohort, an average of roughly 230,000 unique TCR beta nucleotide sequences was sequenced per donor, of which about 18% were non-productive.

Findings and caveats that apply to the study as a whole: While some public TCRs were present in many individuals, most TCR sequences turned up only very rarely across donors. Because the 87-base-pair reads could not distinguish some IMGT-functional V segments, including TRBV6-2 and TRBV6-3, those segments were excluded. This cohort had only TCR beta chains sequenced, and the lack of alpha or paired-chain data limited which features could be detected. The earlier analysis of about 600 of the donors excluded seventeen rarely observed V segments, including chromosome 9 orphons, because counts were too low. In a later analysis, several top co-occurrence clusters were reported to appear linked to parvovirus B19, influenza, CMV and Epstein-Barr virus. CMV serostatus was the only immune exposure information available for the cohort. Broadly in line with IMGT annotations, most TCR beta V segments showed up in productive rearrangements about 87% or about 30% of the time in an earlier analysis of 587 of the donors. Compared with equally common non-associated chains, HLA-associated TCR beta chains in a later analysis were more clonally expanded and had lower generation probabilities. Specific HLA alleles were associated with 15,000 to 20,000 TCR beta sequences at a false discovery rate of 0.05 in a later analysis. In a later analysis, most CMV-associated TCR beta chains were found to appear HLA-restricted, with HLA associations seemingly driven largely by CMV exposure. In vitro tests confirmed that a few of the cytomegalovirus-associated TCR beta chains recognize cytomegalovirus antigens. A total of some 180 TCR beta chains were listed by the study as associated with cytomegalovirus. Because HLA typing was unavailable for some donors at each locus, only the typed subset was used in association tests. According to a later analysis, TCR association rates differed among HLA loci, with DRB1 alleles showing the most associated TCRs and HLA-C alleles showing the fewest. The sequencing pipeline was judged likely to have produced a cluster of highly shared sequence variants as a technical artifact. Roughly uniform sequencing depth across donors was assumed in presence/absence analyses, although this assumption may not hold. Correlated functional status among segregating V segments might be attributable to linkage disequilibrium, but an unknown experimental factor could not be ruled out. When HLA alleles, especially DR and DQ, strongly co-occurred, TCR associations were difficult to assign to individual alleles. The classifier was reported to diagnose cytomegalovirus status with high specificity and sensitivity in both the original and validation cohorts. Compared with the 666-donor mean, donors in an Asian-associated ancestry cluster had fewer N-insertions in productive TCRs, according to a later genetic analysis. A further reported finding was that TCR beta sequences accurately predicted the HLA-A and HLA-B alleles for most subjects in the first cohort. It was suggested by the authors that the approach could potentially be generalized to other disease states and immunological phenotypes. In a later genetic analysis, a missense DCLRE1C variant was associated with V-gene and J-gene trimming of TCR beta chains, and the association was replicated in an independent cohort.

In total, 666 healthy bone marrow donors made up the cohort. At the time of sampling, every cohort member was nominally healthy, though immune exposures that went unrecorded were likely present. The donor tested CMV seronegative and was one of the 352 seronegative cohort members. Each donor provided a peripheral blood sample, and peripheral blood mononuclear cells were used for TCR beta sequencing. Genomic DNA was extracted from the blood cell samples with the Qiagen DNeasy Blood Extraction Kit. The rearranged chain carries TRBV5-5 and TRBJ2-1, with the D gene not clear enough to name. This sequence originates from a female donor in good health and CMV-seronegative. Material for sequencing was PBMCs. The nucleotide sequence reads TGTGCCAGCAGCACCGGTTTGTTCCCAAGATACAATGAGCAGTTCTTC. It specifies CASSTGLFPRYNEQFF.